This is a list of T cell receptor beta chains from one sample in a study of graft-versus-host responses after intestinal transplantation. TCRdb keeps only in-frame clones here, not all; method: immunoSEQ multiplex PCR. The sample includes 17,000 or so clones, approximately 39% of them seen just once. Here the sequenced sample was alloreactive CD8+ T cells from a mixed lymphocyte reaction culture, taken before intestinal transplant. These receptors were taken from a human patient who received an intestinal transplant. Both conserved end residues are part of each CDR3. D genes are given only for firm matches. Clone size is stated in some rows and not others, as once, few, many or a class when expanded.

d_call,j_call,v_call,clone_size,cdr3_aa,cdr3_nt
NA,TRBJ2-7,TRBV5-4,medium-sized,CASSSVPYEQYF,TGTGCCAGCAGCTCCGTTCCCTACGAGCAGTACTTC
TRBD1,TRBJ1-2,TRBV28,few,CASIMGQGPANYGYTF,TGTGCCAGCATCATGGGACAGGGACCCGCTAACTATGGCTACACCTTC
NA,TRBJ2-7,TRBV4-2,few,CASSHADLYEQYF,TGTGCCAGCAGCCACGCCGACCTATACGAGCAGTACTTC
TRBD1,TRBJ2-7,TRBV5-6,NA,CASSFGLSGQGTYEQYF,TGTGCCAGCAGCTTCGGGTTATCGGGACAGGGCACCTACGAGCAGTACTTC
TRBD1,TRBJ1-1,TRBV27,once,CASRPGTGDRMNTEAFF,TGTGCCAGCAGACCCGGGACAGGGGACCGCATGAACACTGAAGCTTTCTTT
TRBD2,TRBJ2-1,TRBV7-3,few,CASSSGTSGYNEQFF,TGTGCCAGCAGCTCAGGGACTAGCGGCTACAATGAGCAGTTCTTC
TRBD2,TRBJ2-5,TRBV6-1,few,CASSRTSGIQETQYF,TGTGCCAGCAGTCGCACTAGCGGTATCCAAGAGACCCAGTACTTC
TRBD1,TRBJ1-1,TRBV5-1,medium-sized,CASSPGTGENTEAFF,TGCGCCAGCAGCCCGGGAACAGGGGAAAACACTGAAGCTTTCTTT
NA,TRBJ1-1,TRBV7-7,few,CASSLPTGNPEAFF,TGTGCCAGCAGTTTGCCTACGGGAAACCCTGAAGCTTTCTTT
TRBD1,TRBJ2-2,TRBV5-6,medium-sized,CASSFGTATGELFF,TGTGCCAGCAGCTTCGGGACAGCCACCGGGGAGCTGTTTTTT
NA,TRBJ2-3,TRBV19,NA,CASNLDTSTDTQYF,TGTGCCAGTAACTTGGACACTAGCACAGATACGCAGTATTTT
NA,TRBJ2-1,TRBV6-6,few,CASSYVQRDNEQFF,TGTGCCAGCAGTTACGTTCAGAGAGACAATGAGCAGTTCTTC
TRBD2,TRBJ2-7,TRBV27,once,CASSLGTSYEQYF,TGTGCCAGCAGTTTAGGGACTAGCTACGAGCAGTACTTC
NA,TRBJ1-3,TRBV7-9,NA,CASLDSGPVKRNTIYF,TGTGCCAGCTTGGACAGCGGCCCGGTTAAGAGAAACACCATATATTTT
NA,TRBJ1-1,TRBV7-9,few,CASTEGRGTEAFF,TGTGCCAGCACAGAGGGAAGGGGCACTGAAGCTTTCTTT
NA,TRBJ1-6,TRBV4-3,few,CASSQVITSGASPLHF,TGCGCCAGCAGCCAAGTCATAACTTCAGGGGCTTCACCCCTCCACTTT
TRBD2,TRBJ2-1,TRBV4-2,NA,CASSQDHLAVSYNEQFF,TGTGCCAGCAGCCAAGACCACCTAGCGGTCTCCTACAATGAGCAGTTCTTC
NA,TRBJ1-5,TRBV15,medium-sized,CATSRFRRSNQPQHF,TGTGCCACCAGCAGATTTAGACGGAGCAATCAGCCCCAGCATTTT
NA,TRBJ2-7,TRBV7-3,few,CASSPTEGYEQYF,TGTGCCAGCAGCCCAACGGAGGGTTACGAGCAGTACTTC
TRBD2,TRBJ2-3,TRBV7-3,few,CASSFPGEGQYF,TGTGCCAGCAGCTTCCCCGGGGAGGGGCAGTATTTT
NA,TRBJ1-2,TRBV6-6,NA,CASSSASGYTF,TGTGCCAGCAGTTCCGCGAGTGGCTACACCTTC
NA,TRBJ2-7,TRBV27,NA,CASSPFDETSYEQYF,TGTGCCAGCAGTCCATTCGACGAGACCTCCTACGAGCAGTACTTC
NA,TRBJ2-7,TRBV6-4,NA,CALGFWDPGDF,TGTGCCCTAGGATTCTGGGACCCCGGAGACTTC
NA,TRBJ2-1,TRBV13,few,CASSLQGNEQFF,TGTGCCAGCAGCTTACAGGGCAATGAGCAGTTCTTC
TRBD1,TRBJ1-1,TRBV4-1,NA,CASSQEGQGELGDTEAFF,TGCGCCAGCAGCCAAGAGGGACAGGGGGAATTGGGGGACACTGAAGCTTTCTTT
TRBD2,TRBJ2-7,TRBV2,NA,CASSSLAGYYEQYF,TGTGCCAGCAGTTCTCTAGCGGGATACTACGAGCAGTACTTC
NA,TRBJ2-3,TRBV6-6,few,CASVGVTDTQYF,TGTGCCAGCGTGGGAGTTACAGATACGCAGTATTTT
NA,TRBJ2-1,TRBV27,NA,CASSPPPPGSTYNEQFF,TGTGCCAGCAGCCCCCCCCCACCAGGGAGCACCTACAATGAGCAGTTCTTC
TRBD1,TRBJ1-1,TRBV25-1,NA,CASSDSPGTGATEAFF,TGTGCCAGCAGTGACTCCCCCGGGACAGGGGCCACTGAAGCTTTCTTT
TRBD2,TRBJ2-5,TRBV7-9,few,CASSDSSGLAGKDETQYF,TGTGCCAGCAGTGATTCAAGCGGACTAGCGGGAAAGGATGAGACCCAGTACTTC
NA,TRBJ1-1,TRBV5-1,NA,CASSPGGNAEAFF,TGCGCCAGCAGCCCGGGGGGAAACGCTGAAGCTTTCTTT
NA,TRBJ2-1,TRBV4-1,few,CASSQVAGYNEQFF,TGCGCCAGCAGCCAAGTCGCGGGGTACAATGAGCAGTTCTTC
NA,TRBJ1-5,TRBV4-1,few,CASSQTHVSNQPQHF,TGCGCCAGCAGCCAAACCCACGTTAGCAATCAGCCCCAGCATTTT
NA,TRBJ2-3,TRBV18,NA,CASSPVTDTQYF,TGTGCCAGCTCACCGGTCACAGATACGCAGTATTTT
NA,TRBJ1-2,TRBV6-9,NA,CASTFAPTVGYTF,TGTGCCAGCACCTTTGCCCCGACAGTGGGCTACACCTTC
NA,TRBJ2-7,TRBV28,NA,CASGLAYEQYF,TGTGCCAGTGGACTTGCCTACGAGCAGTACTTC
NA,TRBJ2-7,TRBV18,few,CASSPGRGQTYEQYF,TGTGCCAGCTCACCGGGGAGGGGGCAGACCTACGAGCAGTACTTC
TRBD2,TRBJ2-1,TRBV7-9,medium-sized,CASPLAGEGGNEQFF,TGTGCCAGCCCACTAGCGGGAGAGGGGGGGAATGAGCAGTTCTTC
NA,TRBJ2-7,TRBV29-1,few,CSVHTGTTYEQYF,TGCAGCGTGCATACAGGGACGACCTACGAGCAGTACTTC
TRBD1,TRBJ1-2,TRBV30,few,CAWSVTGGGYGYTF,TGTGCCTGGAGTGTCACAGGGGGCGGCTATGGCTACACCTTC
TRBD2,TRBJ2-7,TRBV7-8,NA,CASSFLAGGLWSYEQYF,TGTGCCAGCAGCTTCTTAGCGGGAGGCCTCTGGTCCTACGAGCAGTACTTC